Below, 32 T cell receptor beta chains from the same sample are listed, as sequenced in a study of blood T cells in healthy people across ages. Together with a sample-barcoded 5' primer, a J-beta primer mix was included in a second PCR lasting about 7 to 12 cycles. MiXCR, run by TCRdb on the 5' RACE reads, gives a single entry per CDR3 protein. The table shows approximately 780,000 distinct CDR3 sequences, with around 25% occurring only once. The sample also formed part of further work on T cells of mothers and their children.

The sequenced sample was blood. The receptors were sampled from a boy aged 10-17 years in good health.

This clonotype has just one count. CDR3 nucleotides: TGCAGTGGTGCTAGTAACCGAGAGACCCAGTACTTC. Translation: CSGASNRETQYF. The J gene is TRBJ2-5, the V gene TRBV20-1, with D hard to call. The CDR3 extends over 12 amino acids. Germline V CDR1 and CDR2: DFQATT, SNEGSKA (reference sequence). V was trimmed by 7 bases and J by 4 bases, leaving 13 bases between them.

This clonotype showed up just a few times. The chain is built from TRBV5-1 and TRBJ1-1, with 9 bases lining up with TRBD1. The length of the CDR3 is 16 residues. CDR1 is SGHRS and CDR2 is YFSETQ in the germline V gene. The J segment lost 1 base and the V segment lost 4 bases, leaving 8 bases of the junction unmatched. CDR3 DNA sequence: TGCGCCAGCAGCATTGGACAGGGGCACCCGAACACTGAAGCTTTCTTT. It translates to CASSIGQGHPNTEAFF.

This clonotype was seen repeatedly, ten times or more. The rearrangement joins TRBV21-1 to TRBJ2-7; TRBD1, the D gene given by the table, was not confirmed from the DNA. TRBV21-1 is a pseudogene segment. The CDR3 covers 14 residues. CDR3 loop: CASSKVYRAYEQYF. The DNA for the CDR3 is TGTGCCAGCAGCAAAGTTTACAGGGCCTACGAGCAGTACTTC.

V usage is TRBV19 and J usage is TRBJ1-1; TRBD1 agrees at 10 bases. V trimming: 4 bases; J trimming: 6 bases; junction bases outside the gene matches: 11. CDR1 is LNHDA, CDR2 SQIVND, per germline (reference sequence). The CDR3 runs to 16 residues. The CDR3 DNA reads TGTGCCAGTAGTAGATCCGGGACAGGGGTAAGGGCTGAAGCTTTCTTT. Protein sequence: CASSRSGTGVRAEAFF.

The chain joins TRBV20-1 to TRBJ1-2, with 9 bases that match TRBD1. The J segment lost 2 bases and the V segment lost 6 bases, leaving 4 bases of the junction unmatched. Germline loops: CDR1 DFQATT, CDR2 SNEGSKA (reference sequence). The CDR3 covers 13 residues. Written as DNA, the CDR3 is TGCAGTGCCGGGACAGGGAACAACTATGGCTACACCTTC. This encodes CSAGTGNNYGYTF.

This rearrangement joins TRBV15 to TRBJ2-7; 7 bases align to TRBD2. The CDR3 is made up of 15 amino acids. V lost 0 bases, J lost 3 bases, and 5 bases stayed unmatched. Looked up from germline, CDR1 is LNHNV and CDR2 is YYDKDF (reference sequence). The CDR3 spells CATSRDGLENYEQYF. The CDR3 DNA reads TGTGCCACCAGCAGAGATGGACTAGAGAACTACGAGCAGTACTTC. The variable domain in full, completed from reference TRBV15 and TRBJ2-7, reads DAMVIQNPRYQVTQFGKPVTLSCSQTLNHNVMYWYQQKSSQAPKLLFHYYDKDFNNEADTPDNFQSRRPNTSFCFLDIRSPGLGDTAMYLCATSRDGLENYEQYFGPGTRLTVT.

This clonotype was seen a handful of times. The V call is TRBV3-1, the J call TRBJ2-3, with D perhaps matching TRBD1 (5 bases). CDR3 size: 14 residues. The V gene's germline CDR1 is LGHDT and CDR2 YNNKEL (reference sequence). Trimming removed 0 bases from V and 6 bases from J, with 10 bases in between. CDR3 sequence (DNA): TGTGCCAGCAGCCAAGATCCGCAGGGCGATACGCAGTATTTT. It encodes CASSQDPQGDTQYF.

This clonotype was recorded once. The chain joins TRBV7-2 to TRBJ2-1, with TRBD2 as a possible D gene (6 bases). This CDR3 comprises 14 residues. Germline V gene sequence: CDR1 SGHTA, CDR2 FQGNSA. With 8 bases removed from V and 4 bases from J, the gap between germline ends came to 15 bases. The CDR3 loop reads CASRESGSYNEQFF. CDR3 DNA: TGTGCCAGCCGGGAGAGCGGAAGTTACAATGAGCAGTTCTTC.

The genes are TRBV5-1 and TRBJ2-5; 8 nucleotides agree with TRBD2. The J call may not be correct, given that the DNA end is closer to TRBJ2-1. CDR1 SGHRS and CDR2 YFSETQ come from the germline V gene. This CDR3 is 15 amino acids long. As DNA, the CDR3 is TGCGCCAGCAGTGCCCTAACGGGGGGGCACAATGAGCAGTTCTTC. Translated, it gives CASSALTGGHNEQFF.

This clonotype was seen more than once but under ten times. V and J are TRBV6-5 and TRBJ2-7, with TRBD1 matching 9 bases. The junction had 8 bases not matched to a gene; V was cut back by 1 base and J by 4 bases. Germline CDR1 reads MNHEY; CDR2 reads SVGAGI. The CDR3 loop spans 16 amino acids. The CDR3 spells CASSYLPGQGSYEQYF. The CDR3 DNA sequence: TGTGCCAGCAGTTACTTACCGGGACAGGGCTCGTACGAGCAGTACTTC.

In this sample, this clonotype turned up once. The rearrangement uses TRBV5-1 and TRBJ2-5; 7 nucleotides line up with TRBD1. The closer fit of TRBJ2-7 to the DNA end suggests the J call may be wrong. CDR1 SGHRS and CDR2 YFSETQ come from the germline V gene. The CDR3 is made up of 15 amino acids. CDR3 in amino acids: CASSLAGPDRDEQYF. CDR3 DNA: TGCGCCAGCAGCTTGGCGGGGCCCGACAGGGACGAGCAGTACTTC.

This chain uses TRBV7-2 with TRBJ2-1; 11 nucleotides line up with TRBD2. The CDR3 length is 15 residues. Per germline, CDR1 SGHTA and CDR2 FQGNSA. V shed 1 base and J 7 bases; nucleotides not matched to a gene: 3. CDR3 protein: CASSLGLAGWNEQFF. For the CDR3, the DNA is TGTGCCAGCAGCTTAGGACTAGCGGGGTGGAATGAGCAGTTCTTC.

J is TRBJ2-5 and V is TRBV9, with a tentative D call TRBD1 (5 bases). Trimming pared 0 bases from V and 7 bases from J, leaving 7 bases between. This CDR3 is 12 amino acids long. Germline-derived CDR1 and CDR2 are SGDLS and YYNGEE. This CDR3 is CASSVATGTQYF. The DNA for the CDR3 is TGTGCCAGCAGCGTAGCCACAGGGACCCAGTACTTC.

Points on this clonotype: At one end, the junction sequence differs from germline, possibly due to a read error. The rearrangement joins TRBV6-6 to TRBJ2-7; D perhaps matches TRBD1 (6 bases). The CDR3 runs 15 residues. CDR1 and CDR2 (germline): MNHNY, SVGAGI (reference sequence). CDR3 in amino acids: CASSYGHSGGANKHF. DNA for the CDR3: TGTGCCAGTAGTTACGGCCATAGTGGGGGCGCGAACAAACACTTC.

The rearrangement joins TRBV5-1 to TRBJ1-1; no reliable D call. V was trimmed by 0 bases and J by 7 bases, leaving 10 bases between them. The CDR3 sequence is 13 residues long. Germline CDR1 reads SGHRS; CDR2 reads YFSETQ. The CDR3 protein is CASSLAGVGEAFF. CDR3 in DNA: TGCGCCAGCAGCTTGGCCGGAGTCGGTGAAGCTTTCTTT. Using reference TRBV5-1 and TRBJ1-1 for the parts outside the CDR3, the full variable domain is KAGVTQTPRYLIKTRGQQVTLSCSPISGHRSVSWYQQTPGQGLQFLFEYFSETQRNKGNFPGRFSGRQFSNSRSEMNVSTLELGDSALYLCASSLAGVGEAFFGQGTRLTVV.

This clonotype was seen more than once but under ten times. The chain has TRBV24-1 and TRBJ2-7; 9 nucleotides line up with TRBD1. The CDR3 has 14 amino acids. The germline V gene has CDR1 KGHDR and CDR2 SFDVKD. V shed 4 bases and J 1 base; nucleotides not matched to a gene: 1. DNA of the CDR3: TGTGCCACCAGTGACGGGACAGGGTCCTACGAGCAGTACTTC. Translation gives CATSDGTGSYEQYF.

The CDR3 loop reads CASSQQYTEAFF. The CDR3 nucleotides read TGTGCCAGCAGCCAACAATACACTGAAGCTTTCTTT. The V and J genes are TRBV13 and TRBJ1-1; unclear D gene. Per germline, CDR1 PRHDT and CDR2 FYEKMQ (reference sequence). The ends were cut back, 5 bases at V and 3 bases at J, with 7 bases in the middle. This CDR3 has 12 residues.

The V gene is TRBV18, the J gene TRBJ2-5, with D uncertain. The germline V and J ends were trimmed by 3 bases and 2 bases, with 7 bases remaining between them. CDR3 length: 13 amino acids. The germline gives CDR1 KGHSH, CDR2 LQKENI. The CDR3 loop reads CASSPNEQETQYF. The CDR3 bases are TGTGCCAGCTCACCGAACGAACAAGAGACCCAGTACTTC. Full variable domain (remainder filled in from reference TRBV18 and TRBJ2-5): NAGVMQNPRHLVRRRGQEARLRCSPMKGHSHVYWYRQLPEEGLKFMVYLQKENIIDESGMPKERFSAEFPKEGPSILRIQQVVRGDSAAYFCASSPNEQETQYFGPGTRLLVL.

This clonotype was recorded a few times. Relative to the germline gene, one junction end is altered; a read error may explain this. The J gene is TRBJ2-6, the V gene TRBV29-1; 8 bases line up with TRBD1. The germline CDR1 and CDR2 sequences are SQVTM and ANQGSEA. The CDR3 has 16 amino acids. CDR3 residues: CSVDRGPSSGANVPTF. CDR3 DNA sequence: TGCAGCGTTGACAGGGGGCCAAGCTCTGGGGCCAACGTCCCGACTTTC.

The gene calls are TRBV9 and TRBJ2-7, with D tentatively TRBD1 or TRBD2 (5 bases each). Trimming shortened V by 3 bases and J by 3 bases, and 10 bases separated the two germline ends. CDR3 length: 13 amino acids. Looked up from germline, CDR1 is SGDLS and CDR2 is YYNGEE. The CDR3 region has the DNA TGTGCCAGCAGCGACCGGGACGACTACGAGCAGTACTTC. The encoded protein is CASSDRDDYEQYF.

This clonotype has just a few counts. The chain combines TRBV12-3 or TRBV12-4 with TRBJ2-3; D perhaps matches TRBD2 (6 bases). The CDR3 has 15 residues. Trimming pared 5 bases from V and 1 base from J, leaving 13 bases between. CDR3 sequence (DNA): TGTGCCAGCAGTACCGGGGGTAGCGGCACAGATACGCAGTATTTT. Its protein is CASSTGGSGTDTQYF.

The chain couples TRBV21-1 to TRBJ2-5; TRBD1, the table's D call, lacks a check against the DNA. The DNA end is more similar to TRBJ2-1, so the J call may be wrong. TRBV21-1 is noted as a pseudogene. The CDR3 is made up of 12 amino acids. The CDR3 loop is CASSPRTGEQFF. The DNA of the CDR3 is TGTGCCAGCAGCCCCCGGACCGGTGAGCAGTTCTTC.

The chain combines TRBV20-1 with TRBJ2-4; D may be TRBD1 (5 bases). The CDR3 loop spans 13 amino acids. Germline V gene lookup returns CDR1 DFQATT and CDR2 SNEGSKA (reference sequence). V was pared by 4 bases and J by 4 bases, with 11 bases between. DNA of the CDR3: TGCAGTGCTAAGGTTACAGGAAAAAACATTCAGTACTTC. This gives the protein CSAKVTGKNIQYF.

The V and J genes are TRBV4-1 and TRBJ1-4; D not certain. CDR3 size: 14 residues. From germline, CDR1 is MGHRA and CDR2 YSYEKL. The V end lost 2 bases, the J end lost 8 bases, and 12 bases lay between the germline ends. The CDR3 region is CASSQSRGAEKLFF. The CDR3 coding sequence is TGCGCCAGCAGCCAATCCCGGGGAGCAGAAAAACTGTTTTTT.

This clonotype was picked up a small number of times. The chain combines TRBV15 with TRBJ1-3; D may be TRBD1 (5 bases). V lost 2 bases to trimming and J lost 0 bases, with 8 bases between them. Germline lookup yields CDR1 LNHNV and CDR2 YYDKDF (reference sequence). This CDR3 has 15 residues. The chain's CDR3 is CATSRLQDSGNTIYF. CDR3 sequence (DNA): TGTGCCACCAGCAGATTACAGGACTCTGGAAACACCATATATTTT.

The sample holds a few counts of this clonotype. This chain links TRBV6-1 with TRBJ2-7, with 7 positions matching TRBD1. The CDR3 runs to 14 residues. The germline gives CDR1 MNHNS, CDR2 SASEGT. After removal of 1 base from V and 4 bases from J, the junction contained 4 bases not matched to a gene. Written as DNA, the CDR3 is TGTGCCAGCAGTGAAGGGACAGGACCGTACGAGCAGTACTTC. It encodes CASSEGTGPYEQYF.

This clonotype was observed at least ten times. The chain combines TRBV5-1 with TRBJ2-1; no reliable D call. V was pared by 3 bases and J by 0 bases, with 10 bases between. Germline lookup yields CDR1 SGHRS and CDR2 YFSETQ. The CDR3 totals 15 residues. CDR3 sequence (DNA): TGCGCCAGCAGCTCCGGCCTGAGCTCCTACAATGAGCAGTTCTTC. This encodes CASSSGLSSYNEQFF.

This clonotype was seen a handful of times. Germline is not matched at one junction end, which may reflect a read error. The rearrangement links TRBV20-1 to TRBJ1-4, with D tentatively TRBD1 (6 bases). The germline V gene has CDR1 DFQATT and CDR2 SNEGSKA (reference sequence). The CDR3 contains 16 residues. This CDR3 is CSASDPKGTTNEKLFF. The CDR3 DNA is TGCAGTGCTAGCGACCCAAAGGGGACAACTAATGAAAAACTATTTTTT.

This clonotype was seen a few times. V and J are TRBV7-9 and TRBJ2-6; the D is unclear. The CDR3 extends over 15 amino acids. Germline V CDR1 and CDR2: SEHNR, FQNEAQ (reference sequence). With 5 bases removed from V and 5 bases from J, the gap between germline ends came to 13 bases. The CDR3 DNA is TGTGCCAGCAGCCCCGTAGGGTCATGGGCCAACGTCCTGACTTTC. This translates into CASSPVGSWANVLTF.

This clonotype came up a few times. CDR3 residues: CASSLRGLDYHNEQFF. CDR3 DNA sequence: TGTGCCAGCAGTTTAAGGGGACTAGATTACCACAATGAGCAGTTCTTC. The J gene is TRBJ2-5, the V gene TRBV12-3 or TRBV12-4, with TRBD2 identical over 8 bases. The J call may be in error: the DNA end matches TRBJ2-1 better. The CDR3 contains 16 residues.

In DNA form, the CDR3 reads TGTGCCAGCAGCCAGAGGGTCTACGAGCAGTACTTC. It is translated as CASSQRVYEQYF. V usage is TRBV3-1 and J usage is TRBJ2-7, with a tentative D call TRBD2 (5 bases). Per the germline V gene, CDR1 is LGHDT and CDR2 is YNNKEL (reference sequence). The CDR3 spans 12 residues. The germline V and J ends were trimmed by 3 bases and 3 bases, with 6 bases remaining between them.

This clonotype came up a few times. V usage is TRBV5-1 and J usage is TRBJ2-5, with D perhaps TRBD2 (8 bases). The DNA end is more similar to TRBJ2-7, so the J call may be wrong. The germline gives CDR1 SGHRS, CDR2 YFSETQ. The CDR3 consists of 15 residues. CDR3 bases: TGCGCCAGCAGCTTGACCGGGACAGCGGGAGACGAGCAGTACTTC. Translation: CASSLTGTAGDEQYF.